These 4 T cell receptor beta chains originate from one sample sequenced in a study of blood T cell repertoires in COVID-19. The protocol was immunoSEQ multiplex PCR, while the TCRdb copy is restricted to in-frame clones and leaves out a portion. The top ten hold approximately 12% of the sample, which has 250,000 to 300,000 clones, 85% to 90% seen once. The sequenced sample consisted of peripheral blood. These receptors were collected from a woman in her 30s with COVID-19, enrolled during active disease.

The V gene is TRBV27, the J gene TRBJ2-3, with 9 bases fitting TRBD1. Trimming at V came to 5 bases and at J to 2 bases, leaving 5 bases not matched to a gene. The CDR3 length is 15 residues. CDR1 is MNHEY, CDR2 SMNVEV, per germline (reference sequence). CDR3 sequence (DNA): TGTGCCAGCAGTCACAGGGGGCCCATCACAGATACGCAGTATTTT. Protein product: CASSHRGPITDTQYF.

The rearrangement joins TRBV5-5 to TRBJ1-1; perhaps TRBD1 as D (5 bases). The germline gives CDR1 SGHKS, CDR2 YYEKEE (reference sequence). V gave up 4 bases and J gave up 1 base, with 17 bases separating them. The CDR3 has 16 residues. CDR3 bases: TGTGCCAGCAGCCCCCACTACAGGAGAGAGAACACTGAAGCTTTCTTT. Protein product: CASSPHYRRENTEAFF.

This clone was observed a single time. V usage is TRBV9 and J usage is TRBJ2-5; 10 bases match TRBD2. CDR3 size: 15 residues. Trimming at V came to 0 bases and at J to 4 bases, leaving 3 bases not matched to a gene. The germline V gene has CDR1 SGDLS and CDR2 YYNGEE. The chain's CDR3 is CASSVVASGGETQYF. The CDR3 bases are TGTGCCAGCAGCGTAGTGGCTAGCGGGGGAGAGACCCAGTACTTC.

CDR3 in DNA: TGTGCCCCCCGACCTCTAGGGGGCCTTGAGCAGTTCTTC. This encodes CAPRPLGGLEQFF. The chain uses TRBV7-9 and TRBJ2-1, with 7 nucleotides matching TRBD1. CDR1 and CDR2 from the germline V gene are SEHNR and FQNEAQ (reference sequence). The CDR3 length is 13 residues. The V segment lost 11 bases and the J segment 9 bases; nucleotides outside the gene matches: 13.